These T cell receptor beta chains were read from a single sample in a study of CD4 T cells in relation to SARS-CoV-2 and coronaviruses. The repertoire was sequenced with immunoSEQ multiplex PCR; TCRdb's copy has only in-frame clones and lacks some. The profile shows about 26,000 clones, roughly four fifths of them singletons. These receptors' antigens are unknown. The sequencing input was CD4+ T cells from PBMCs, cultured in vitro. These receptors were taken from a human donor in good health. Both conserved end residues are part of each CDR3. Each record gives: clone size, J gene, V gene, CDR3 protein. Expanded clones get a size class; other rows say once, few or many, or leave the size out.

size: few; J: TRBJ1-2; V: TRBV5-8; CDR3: CASSFGRVYGYTF
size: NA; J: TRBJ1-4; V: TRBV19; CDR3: CASSTTRGPNEKLFF
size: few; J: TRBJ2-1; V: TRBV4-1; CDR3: CASSQEGTSHNEQFF
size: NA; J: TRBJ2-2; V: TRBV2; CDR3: CATSWGENTGELFF
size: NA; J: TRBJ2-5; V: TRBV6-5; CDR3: CASSLRLAQETQYF
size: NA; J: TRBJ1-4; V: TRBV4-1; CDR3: CASSQESRANEKLFF
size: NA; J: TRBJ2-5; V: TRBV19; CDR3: CASSSQTGFRETQYF
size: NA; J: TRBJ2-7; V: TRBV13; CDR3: CASSQAAGQVTYEQYF
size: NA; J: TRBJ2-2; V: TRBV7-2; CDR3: CATKRGGADTGELFF
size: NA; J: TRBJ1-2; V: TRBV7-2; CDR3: CASSLSGPTNYGYTF
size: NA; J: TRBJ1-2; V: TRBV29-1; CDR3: CSVETGGSGYTF
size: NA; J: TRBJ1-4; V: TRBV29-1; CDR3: CSVMATNHEKLFF
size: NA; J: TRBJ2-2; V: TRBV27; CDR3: CASSGGQANTGELFF
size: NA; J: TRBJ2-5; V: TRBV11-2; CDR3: CASSWGLAGPNQETQYF
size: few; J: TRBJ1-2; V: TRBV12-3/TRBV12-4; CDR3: CASSLSNNYGYTF
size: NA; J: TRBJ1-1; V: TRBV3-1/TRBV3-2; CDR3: CASSPQGGDTEAFF
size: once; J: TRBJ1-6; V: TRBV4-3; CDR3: CASSQLGESLHF
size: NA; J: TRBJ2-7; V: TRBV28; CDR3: CASSFTLDTLSYEQYF